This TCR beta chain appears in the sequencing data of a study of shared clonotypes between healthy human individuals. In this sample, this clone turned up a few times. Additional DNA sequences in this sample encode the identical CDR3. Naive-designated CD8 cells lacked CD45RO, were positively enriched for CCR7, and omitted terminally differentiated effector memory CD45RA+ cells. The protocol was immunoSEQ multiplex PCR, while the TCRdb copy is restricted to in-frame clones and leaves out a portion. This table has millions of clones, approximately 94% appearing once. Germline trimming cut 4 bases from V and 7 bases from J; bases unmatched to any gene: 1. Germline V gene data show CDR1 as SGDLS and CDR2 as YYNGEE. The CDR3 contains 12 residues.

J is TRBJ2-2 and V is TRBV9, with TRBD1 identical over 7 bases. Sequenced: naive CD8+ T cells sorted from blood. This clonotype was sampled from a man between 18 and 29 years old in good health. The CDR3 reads CASSPGGGELFF. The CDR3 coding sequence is TGTGCCAGCAGCCCAGGGGGCGGGGAGCTGTTTTTT.